The rows below give T cell receptor beta chains drawn from one sample of a study of blood T cell repertoires in COVID-19. Sequencing used immunoSEQ multiplex PCR; TCRdb keeps in-frame clones, though not all of them. Here the sample spans 200,000 to 250,000 clones, about 92% being singletons. Sequences were obtained from peripheral blood. The origin of the receptors is a man aged 30 to 45 with acute or convalescent COVID-19. CDR3s include the opening cysteine and the closing phenylalanine or tryptophan. The D gene is left open where the match is weak.

j_call	d_call	v_call	cdr3_aa	cdr3_nt
TRBJ2-3	TRBD2	TRBV5-4	CASSAGPPSGSTDTQYF	TGTGCCAGCAGCGCAGGCCCGCCTAGCGGGAGCACAGATACGCAGTATTTT
TRBJ1-1	-	TRBV7-8	CASSLAGRASTEAFF	TGTGCCAGCAGCTTAGCCGGGAGAGCGAGCACTGAAGCTTTCTTT
TRBJ1-1	-	TRBV3-1/TRBV3-2	CASSQDYRVKGTEAFF	TGTGCCAGCAGCCAAGATTACAGGGTAAAGGGCACTGAAGCTTTCTTT
TRBJ1-5	TRBD1	TRBV6-5	CASNVGTGISTQHF	TGTGCCAGCAATGTTGGGACAGGGATAAGTACCCAGCATTTT
TRBJ2-1	-	TRBV19	CASRTSVVKSIYNEQFF	TGTGCCAGTAGGACATCTGTGGTGAAGAGCATCTACAATGAGCAGTTCTTC
TRBJ1-6	-	TRBV4-2	CASRLQGSYNSPLHF	TGTGCCAGCAGATTACAGGGCTCCTATAATTCACCCCTCCACTTT
TRBJ2-7	TRBD1	TRBV7-6	CASSRQGLYEQYF	TGTGCCAGCAGTCGACAGGGGCTCTACGAGCAGTACTTC
TRBJ2-7	TRBD2	TRBV5-4	CASSRGGFYEQYF	TGTGCCAGCAGCCGCGGGGGATTCTACGAGCAGTACTTC
TRBJ2-2	-	TRBV4-1	CASSQGTVGFRELFF	TGCGCCAGCAGCCAAGGAACTGTGGGGTTCCGGGAGTTGTTTTTT
TRBJ2-2	TRBD2	TRBV10-1	CASSRTSGSPITGELFF	TGCGCCAGCAGTAGGACTAGCGGGAGTCCCATCACCGGGGAGCTGTTTTTT
TRBJ2-2	TRBD1	TRBV9	CASSVEVGTGYTGELFF	TGTGCCAGCAGCGTAGAAGTCGGGACAGGGTACACCGGGGAGCTGTTTTTT